The rows below give T cell receptor beta chains drawn from one sample of a study of blood T cells in healthy people across ages. TCRdb re-called the 5' RACE reads through MiXCR, storing one row per CDR3 protein. This sample has about 570,000 distinct CDR3 sequences, with about 28% found just once. This sample also belongs to another study, concerning T cells of mothers and their children.

Sequences were obtained from blood. The receptors derive from a boy aged 2 to 10 in good health. CDR3s include the opening cysteine and the closing phenylalanine or tryptophan. The order of the fields is V gene, D gene, J gene, clone size, CDR3 protein, CDR3 DNA. A D gene is named only where the DNA matches it firmly. Only some rows state a clone size, as once, few, many or a class for expanded clones.

>TRBV18|-|TRBJ1-4|-
CASSPKRTTGGIEKLFF
TGTGCCAGCTCACCAAAACGAACCACGGGTGGTATTGAAAAACTGTTTTTT
>TRBV7-2|TRBD1|TRBJ2-1|few
CASSPGTGNRGEQFF
TGTGCCAGCAGCCCCGGGACAGGGAATAGAGGTGAGCAGTTCTTC
>TRBV25-1|-|TRBJ2-5|few
CASTPGGKETQYF
TGTGCCAGCACCCCAGGCGGGAAAGAGACCCAGTACTTC
>TRBV12-3/TRBV12-4|TRBD2|TRBJ2-3|few
CASRSLAGTTDTQYF
TGTGCCAGCAGATCTCTAGCGGGTACCACAGATACGCAGTATTTT
>TRBV3-1|-|TRBJ2-7|-
CASSLELWLSYEQYF
TGTGCCAGCAGCTTAGAGTTGTGGCTCTCCTACGAGCAGTACTTC
>TRBV7-9|TRBD2|TRBJ2-3|-
CASSSSGGGSTDTQYF
TGTGCCAGCAGCTCTAGCGGCGGTGGAAGCACAGATACGCAGTATTTT
>TRBV20-1|TRBD2|TRBJ2-1|-
CSVTSGSFPFF
TGCAGTGTTACTAGCGGGAGTTTCCCGTTCTTC
>TRBV27|TRBD2|TRBJ2-1|-
CASSSLAGGLLFEQFF
TGTGCCAGCAGTTCGCTAGCGGGGGGCTTACTGTTTGAGCAGTTCTTC
>TRBV7-9|TRBD1|TRBJ1-2|-
CASSLDRGRGYGYTF
TGTGCCAGCAGCTTAGATAGGGGGCGAGGCTATGGCTACACCTTC
>TRBV6-6|-|TRBJ2-4|few
CASRGTGAAKNIQYF
TGTGCCAGCAGGGGGACGGGGGCGGCCAAAAACATTCAGTACTTC
>TRBV12-3/TRBV12-4|TRBD2|TRBJ2-1|-
CASSHSSGSINGEQFF
TGTGCCAGCAGTCATTCTAGCGGGAGCATTAACGGTGAGCAGTTCTTC
>TRBV12-3/TRBV12-4|TRBD2|TRBJ2-1|-
CASSPSGRGGEQFF
TGTGCCAGCAGTCCTAGCGGGAGGGGGGGTGAGCAGTTCTTC
>TRBV10-3|TRBD2|TRBJ2-7|-
CAISDRRGGSYEQYF
TGTGCCATCAGTGATAGGCGGGGGGGCTCCTACGAGCAGTACTTC
>TRBV6-6|-|TRBJ1-2|many
CASSFGRGEYGYTF
TGTGCCAGCAGTTTCGGACGAGGAGAATATGGCTACACCTTC
>TRBV12-3/TRBV12-4|TRBD2|TRBJ2-5|-
CASSLASGGTQETQYF
TGTGCCAGCAGTTTAGCTAGCGGGGGGACCCAAGAGACCCAGTACTTC
>TRBV7-8|-|TRBJ2-5|few
CASSFMVGRAVAQYF
TGTGCCAGCAGCTTCATGGTGGGGCGAGCGGTGGCCCAGTACTTC